The rows below give T cell receptor beta chains drawn from one sample of a study of cytomegalovirus exposure and HLA in healthy donors. Clones were read by immunoSEQ multiplex PCR, and TCRdb kept only the in-frame ones, dropping some. This sample has approximately 130,000 clones, with approximately 80% found just once. The sample comprised PBMCs. The receptors were sampled from a woman in her forties in good health and CMV-seronegative. CDR3s include the opening cysteine and the closing phenylalanine or tryptophan. A D gene is named only where the DNA matches it firmly. Clone size is given for some rows only: seen once, a few or many times, or a class if the clone is expanded.

clone_size j_call v_call d_call cdr3_aa cdr3_nt
- TRBJ2-1 TRBV10-3 - CAISAGPGAGNEQFF TGTGCCATCAGTGCTGGGCCAGGGGCTGGAAATGAGCAGTTCTTC
- TRBJ2-2 TRBV18 - CASSPPQAMNTGELFF TGTGCCAGCTCACCTCCACAGGCCATGAACACCGGGGAGCTGTTTTTT
few TRBJ1-4 TRBV7-3 TRBD1 CASRKTGGLEKLFF TGTGCCAGCAGGAAAACAGGGGGCTTAGAAAAACTGTTTTTT
- TRBJ1-1 TRBV7-2 TRBD1 CASSLETGGHTEAFF TGTGCCAGCAGCTTAGAGACAGGGGGACACACTGAAGCTTTCTTT
- TRBJ2-1 TRBV5-1 - CASSLGDNEQFF TGCGCCAGCAGCTTGGGAGACAACGAGCAGTTCTTC
- TRBJ2-2 TRBV18 - CASSPGTVGSGELFF TGTGCCAGCTCACCAGGCACAGTTGGTTCCGGGGAGCTGTTTTTT
- TRBJ2-7 TRBV4-1 - CASSQEIRAVEQYF TGCGCCAGCAGCCAAGAGATCAGGGCAGTCGAGCAGTACTTC
- TRBJ2-5 TRBV11-1 - CASSFHRPASLGETQYF TGTGCCAGCAGCTTTCACCGACCGGCCAGCCTCGGGGAGACCCAGTACTTC
- TRBJ1-3 TRBV9 - CASSVAADGNTIYF TGTGCCAGCAGCGTAGCTGCAGATGGAAACACCATATATTTT
- TRBJ2-1 TRBV5-5 TRBD2 CASSLEYLMVGLAYNEQFF TGTGCCAGCAGCTTGGAGTACCTCATGGTGGGACTAGCGTACAATGAGCAGTTCTTC
- TRBJ2-5 TRBV2 - CASSGALEETQYF TGTGCCAGCAGTGGGGCGCTCGAAGAGACCCAGTACTTC
few TRBJ1-6 TRBV7-3 - CASSLEYFSPLHF TGTGCCAGCAGCTTAGAATACTTTTCACCCCTCCACTTT
- TRBJ2-1 TRBV4-1 TRBD2 CASSQGRMRDLAAGGSRVEQFF TGCGCCAGCAGCCAAGGTCGGATGAGGGACTTGGCTGCGGGGGGGTCTCGGGTTGAGCAGTTCTTC
once TRBJ2-5 TRBV4-1 - CASSLRDNQETQYF TGCGCCAGCAGCCTCCGGGACAACCAAGAGACCCAGTACTTC
- TRBJ2-1 TRBV12-5 TRBD2 CASGLVSGGTSGRSYNEQFF TGTGCTAGTGGTTTGGTCTCAGGGGGGACTAGCGGACGTTCCTACAATGAGCAGTTCTTC
- TRBJ1-6 TRBV13 TRBD1 CASSLGQGGNSPLHF TGTGCCAGCAGCTTAGGACAGGGGGGTAATTCACCCCTCCACTTT
- TRBJ2-3 TRBV5-4 TRBD2 CASSLASGITDTQYF TGTGCCAGCAGCTTGGCTAGCGGAATCACAGATACGCAGTATTTT
few TRBJ1-1 TRBV7-6 - CASSPGRGVGGTEAFF TGTGCCAGCAGCCCCGGGAGGGGGGTAGGGGGCACTGAAGCTTTCTTT
few TRBJ1-4 TRBV21-1 - CASSKRPGQVGENEKLFF TGTGCCAGCAGCAAACGTCCGGGACAGGTCGGCGAAAATGAAAAACTGTTTTTT
once TRBJ2-1 TRBV7-2 - CASIEWAGWSYNEQFF TGTGCCAGCATCGAATGGGCGGGATGGTCCTACAATGAGCAGTTCTTC
- TRBJ2-7 TRBV28 - CASSFVLNSYEQYF TGTGCCAGCAGTTTTGTTCTAAATTCCTACGAGCAGTACTTC
- TRBJ1-1 TRBV18 - CASSPTSDTEAFF TGTGCCAGCTCCCCCACCAGTGACACTGAAGCTTTCTTT
- TRBJ2-7 TRBV4-3 - CASSHALAFEQYF TGCGCCAGCAGCCATGCCCTAGCTTTCGAGCAGTACTTC
- TRBJ1-1 TRBV29-1 - CSAGRQVTEAFF TGCAGCGCTGGTCGACAGGTAACTGAAGCTTTCTTT
- TRBJ2-2 TRBV11-2 TRBD1 CASSLKQPGTGQNTGELFF TGTGCCAGCAGCTTAAAACAACCTGGGACAGGACAGAACACCGGGGAGCTGTTTTTT
- TRBJ2-1 TRBV5-4 TRBD2 CASSLNSGTYNEQFF TGTGCCAGCAGCTTGAATAGCGGGACCTACAATGAGCAGTTCTTC
- TRBJ2-7 TRBV28 TRBD1 CASSSGTGAFIGKEQYF TGTGCCAGCAGCTCGGGGACAGGGGCTTTTATTGGGAAAGAGCAGTACTTC
- TRBJ2-1 TRBV19 TRBD2 CASSTYLAGGPGGEQFF TGTGCCAGTAGTACCTATCTAGCGGGAGGCCCAGGTGGGGAGCAGTTCTTC
once TRBJ2-7 TRBV9 - CASSVLSGEQYF TGTGCCAGCAGCGTATTATCAGGCGAGCAGTACTTC
once TRBJ1-1 TRBV9 - CASSVGSRGYTEAFF TGTGCCAGCAGCGTTGGAAGTCGGGGTTACACTGAAGCTTTCTTT
- TRBJ2-3 TRBV12-5 TRBD2 CASGLVYTGLAGEGDTQYF TGTGCTAGTGGTTTGGTCTATACCGGACTAGCGGGGGAGGGAGATACGCAGTATTTT
- TRBJ2-7 TRBV5-8 TRBD1 CASRQQGLREQYF TGTGCCAGCAGACAACAGGGGCTCCGCGAGCAGTACTTC
- TRBJ2-4 TRBV5-1 - CASRLAAPVNIQYF TGCGCCAGCAGGCTAGCTGCGCCAGTAAACATTCAGTACTTC
- TRBJ2-1 TRBV19 - CASSIRDTRPYNEQFF TGTGCCAGTAGTATCCGGGACACAAGACCGTACAATGAGCAGTTCTTC
- TRBJ1-2 TRBV18 TRBD1 CASSPQDRVEDGYTF TGTGCCAGCTCACCGCAAGACAGGGTCGAAGATGGCTACACCTTC
- TRBJ2-2 TRBV11-2 - CASSLGAGNTGELFF TGTGCCAGCAGCTTAGGGGCGGGGAACACCGGGGAGCTGTTTTTT
once TRBJ1-5 TRBV4-2 TRBD1 CASSRKDRGDQPQHF TGTGCCAGCAGCCGAAAAGACAGGGGTGATCAGCCCCAGCATTTT
- TRBJ2-7 TRBV4-3 TRBD1 CASSQDRSPFYEQYF TGCGCCAGCAGCCAGGACAGGAGCCCCTTTTACGAGCAGTACTTC
- TRBJ2-1 TRBV30 - CAWSGQREQFF TGTGCCTGGAGTGGACAGAGGGAGCAGTTCTTC
once TRBJ1-1 TRBV4-1 TRBD1 CASSLDRGFAFF TGCGCCAGCAGTCTCGACAGGGGGTTCGCTTTCTTT
- TRBJ2-2 TRBV13 TRBD2 CASSLDGGAAGELFF TGTGCCAGCAGCTTAGACGGGGGGGCCGCCGGGGAGCTGTTTTTT
- TRBJ2-3 TRBV6-6 - CASRLRGLTDTQYF TGTGCCAGCAGGCTGCGGGGTCTCACAGATACGCAGTATTTT
- TRBJ2-5 TRBV11-2 TRBD2 CASSARLAGGRETQYF TGTGCCAGCAGCGCCCGACTAGCGGGAGGACGGGAGACCCAGTACTTC
- TRBJ2-5 TRBV18 - CASSPPGPQETQYF TGTGCCAGCTCACCACCGGGGCCCCAAGAGACCCAGTACTTC
- TRBJ2-5 TRBV2 TRBD2 CASSPSGVVIDQETQYF TGTGCCAGCAGTCCCAGCGGGGTCGTTATAGATCAAGAGACCCAGTACTTC
- TRBJ2-5 TRBV7-9 TRBD1 CASSDTPGGAETQYF TGTGCCAGCAGTGACACGCCAGGGGGCGCGGAGACCCAGTACTTC
once TRBJ2-7 TRBV7-9 - CASSSSSGTVEF TGTGCCAGCAGCTCATCCTCCGGGACTGTAGAATTC
few TRBJ1-1 TRBV6-6 TRBD1 CASSFDRGPVNTEAFF TGTGCCAGCAGTTTCGACAGGGGGCCAGTGAACACTGAAGCTTTCTTT